This record looks at one T cell receptor (beta chain) sequence and its context. Its antigen is as yet unknown. These data belong to a study of vaccination effects on CD4 cells after COVID-19. Study context: Samples were taken post-vaccine, and their median timing was 72 days after the second dose. Study-wide results and caveats: Infection- and vaccine-induced clones contracted markedly late after vaccination. Cross-reactivity toward common cold coronaviruses was confined to only 1 of 255 vaccine-induced clones in healthy vaccinees.

ViraFEST used viral peptide pools to expand antigen-specific CD4+ T cells before sequencing. Isolating CD4+ T cells followed about 11 days of culture. All study participants received two doses of BNT162b2 or mRNA-1273 vaccine. Cultures received IL-2 medium that replaced half the medium on days 3 and 7. Assay: immunoSEQ multiplex PCR; the TCRdb copy retains only in-frame clones and omits some. Here the sample spans about 24,000 clones, around 81% being singletons. The sample was CD4+ T cells from PBMCs cultured with SARS-CoV-2 spike peptides, taken after COVID-19 vaccination. This clonotype was sampled from a human donor who received a COVID-19 vaccine. Some clones in this sample may be carry-over from other donors' samples.

CDR3 DNA: TGTGCCAGCAGTGAATATATACGGGACTATGGCTACACCTTC. Protein: CASSEYIRDYGYTF. This rearrangement joins TRBV25-1 to TRBJ1-2; D not certain. Per germline, CDR1 MGHDK and CDR2 SYGVNS. The CDR3 is 14 amino acids. V lost 0 bases and J lost 3, with 8 bases in between.